This passage covers 14 T cell receptor beta chains from one sample sequenced in a study of blood T cell repertoires in COVID-19. The repertoire was sequenced with immunoSEQ multiplex PCR; TCRdb's copy has only in-frame clones and lacks some. The data show about 160,000 clones, 81% seen once. The material sequenced was peripheral blood. Receptor source: a human donor in a cohort sampled during active COVID-19.

V gene TRBV7-9 combines with J gene TRBJ1-2, with D perhaps TRBD1 (5 bases). CDR1 and CDR2 from the germline V gene are SEHNR and FQNEAQ (reference sequence). Trimming stripped 1 base from V and 2 bases from J, with 14 bases between. This CDR3 has 16 residues. CDR3 amino acids: CASSLEGQPQNYGYTF. The CDR3 nucleotides read TGTGCCAGCAGCTTAGAGGGGCAGCCGCAAAACTATGGCTACACCTTC.

Written as DNA, the CDR3 is TGTGCCAGCAGTTTATCCCTAGCGCCGTCCGAGCAGTACTTC. This codes for CASSLSLAPSEQYF. V and J are TRBV28 and TRBJ2-7, with D perhaps TRBD2 (6 bases). The CDR3 totals 14 residues. Trimming stripped 1 base from V and 6 bases from J, with 13 bases between. The germline V gene has CDR1 MDHEN and CDR2 SYDVKM. The variable domain in full, with the rest retrieved from reference TRBV28 and TRBJ2-7, is DVKVTQSSRYLVKRTGEKVFLECVQDMDHENMFWYRQDPGLGLRLIYFSYDVKMKEKGDIPEGYSVSREKKERFSLILESASTNQTSMYLCASSLSLAPSEQYFGPGTRLTVT.

The count of this clone is one. The V and J genes are TRBV30 and TRBJ1-5; a possible D gene is TRBD1 (6 bases). The CDR3 spans 15 residues. Trimming stripped 2 bases from V and 0 bases from J, with 11 bases between. Per germline, CDR1 GTSNPN and CDR2 SVGIG (reference sequence). Written as DNA, the CDR3 is TGTGCCTGGAGTACCGGGACACCTAGCAATCAGCCCCAGCATTTT. This codes for CAWSTGTPSNQPQHF.

This clone was seen more than once but under ten times. The chain uses TRBV11-2 and TRBJ1-1; D remains ambiguous. This CDR3 comprises 12 residues. V was shortened by 3 bases and J by 10 bases, with 12 bases between the two germline ends. Germline CDR1 is SGHAT and CDR2 is FQNNGV. Here the CDR3 DNA reads TGTGCCAGCAGCTTCCGGGGATCCGGAGCTTTCTTT. This gives the protein CASSFRGSGAFF. Based on the CDR3 plus reference TRBV11-2 and TRBJ1-1, the full variable domain is EAGVAQSPRYKIIEKRQSVAFWCNPISGHATLYWYQQILGQGPKLLIQFQNNGVVDDSQLPKDRFSAERLKGVDSTLKIQPAKLEDSAVYLCASSFRGSGAFFGQGTRLTVV.

The V and J genes are TRBV3-1 (or the pseudogene TRBV3-2) and TRBJ1-5; D gene uncertain. V dropped 0 bases and J dropped 4 bases, with 10 bases sitting between them. This CDR3 is built from 15 residues. Germline values: CDR1 LGHDT, CDR2 YNNKEL (reference sequence). CDR3 DNA: TGTGCCAGCAGCCAAGATTGCGCACTTAATCAGCCCCAGCATTTT. Its protein product is CASSQDCALNQPQHF.

This rearrangement joins TRBV6-5 to TRBJ1-1; TRBD1 is a possible D gene (6 bases). V lost 5 bases and J 6 bases, leaving 13 bases between the germline ends. Per the germline V gene, CDR1 is MNHEY and CDR2 is SVGAGI. The CDR3 has 13 amino acids. The CDR3, as DNA: TGTGCCAGCAGTAAGGGGGACCAAGCTGAAGCTTTCTTT. Translation gives CASSKGDQAEAFF.

The chain is built from TRBV5-1 and TRBJ2-5; the match to TRBD2 covers 10 bases. J was trimmed by 5 bases and V by 3 bases; bases with no gene match: 4. Germline CDR1 reads SGHRS; CDR2 reads YFSETQ. The CDR3 covers 14 residues. The CDR3 here is CASSSLAGRETQYF. DNA of the CDR3: TGCGCCAGCAGCTCACTAGCGGGGAGGGAGACCCAGTACTTC.

J is TRBJ1-4 and V is TRBV6-5; 7 positions match TRBD1. CDR1 and CDR2 from the germline V gene are MNHEY and SVGAGI. This CDR3 is built from 16 residues. V lost 2 bases to trimming and J lost 5 bases; unmatched junction nucleotides: 8. This chain's CDR3 is CASSYDGGGPNEKLFF. The DNA for the CDR3 is TGTGCCAGCAGTTACGATGGAGGGGGCCCCAATGAAAAACTGTTTTTT.

V and J are TRBV11-3 and TRBJ2-3; 14 nucleotides line up with TRBD2. V trimming: 0 bases; J trimming: 5 bases; junction bases outside the gene matches: 1. The CDR3 length is 16 residues. Germline CDR1 reads SGHNT; CDR2 reads YENEEA. CDR3 bases: TGTGCCAGCAGCTTAGAAGGGACTAGCGGGAGAGATACGCAGTATTTT. It translates to CASSLEGTSGRDTQYF.

The genes are TRBV30 and TRBJ1-2; 8 bases match TRBD1. CDR1 is GTSNPN and CDR2 is SVGIG in the germline V gene (reference sequence). This CDR3 has 12 amino acids. V shed 5 bases, J shed 8 bases, and the junction held 7 bases outside the gene matches. This CDR3 reads CAWRTGQEGYTF. DNA for the CDR3: TGTGCCTGGCGGACAGGGCAGGAAGGCTACACCTTC. The variable domain in full, completed from reference TRBV30 and TRBJ1-2, reads SQTIHQWPATLVQPVGSPLSLECTVEGTSNPNLYWYRQAAGRGLQLLFYSVGIGQISSEVPQNLSASRPQDRQFILSSKKLLLSDSGFYLCAWRTGQEGYTFGSGTRLTVV.

V usage is TRBV11-2 and J usage is TRBJ1-4; 7 bases line up with TRBD1. The CDR3 runs to 16 residues. Trimming at V came to 4 bases and at J to 0 bases, leaving 5 bases not matched to a gene. CDR1 is SGHAT and CDR2 is FQNNGV in the germline V gene. This CDR3 is CASSSLTGATNEKLFF. CDR3 DNA sequence: TGTGCCAGCAGCTCACTAACAGGGGCAACTAATGAAAAACTGTTTTTT.

A word on this clone: This same CDR3 is encoded by further DNA sequences in the sample. The gene calls are TRBV28 and TRBJ1-1; TRBD1 matches 7 bases. The CDR3 consists of 14 residues. CDR1 and CDR2 (germline): MDHEN, SYDVKM. The junction had 6 bases not matched to a gene; V was cut back by 5 bases and J by 3 bases. Here the CDR3 reads CASSPITGDTEAFF. DNA of the CDR3: TGTGCCAGCAGTCCCATTACAGGGGACACTGAAGCTTTCTTT.

This clone was seen many times. The chain links TRBV6-4 to TRBJ1-1, with D perhaps matching TRBD1 (6 bases). In germline, CDR1 is MRHNA, CDR2 SNTAGT. With 6 bases removed from V and 3 bases from J, the gap between germline ends came to 14 bases. The CDR3 loop spans 14 amino acids. The CDR3 region has the DNA TGTGCCAGCAGACCACAGGGATGGGACACTGAAGCTTTCTTT. Translating it yields CASRPQGWDTEAFF.

This clone was seen more than once but under ten times. The CDR3 sequence: CASRDSSGNTIYF. Written as DNA, the CDR3 is TGTGCCAGCAGGGACAGCTCTGGAAACACCATATATTTT. The V call is TRBV28, the J call TRBJ1-3; weak D call: TRBD1 (6 bases). In germline, CDR1 is MDHEN, CDR2 SYDVKM. The CDR3 sequence is 13 residues long. Trimming took 6 bases from V and 0 from J, leaving 6 bases between them. Variable domain in full (rest from reference TRBV28 and TRBJ1-3): DVKVTQSSRYLVKRTGEKVFLECVQDMDHENMFWYRQDPGLGLRLIYFSYDVKMKEKGDIPEGYSVSREKKERFSLILESASTNQTSMYLCASRDSSGNTIYFGEGSWLTVV.